This T cell receptor (beta chain) was observed in a study of blood T cell repertoires in COVID-19. Study-wide background: COVID-19 samples collected from the United States, Italy and Spain covered acute and convalescent phases. Sample material is recorded as cDNA or gDNA derived from T cells, B-cell-depleted T cells, or PBMCs.

Methods used by the authors: Estimation of nucleated cell counts relied on the amplification of reference gene primers. Clones were read by immunoSEQ multiplex PCR, and TCRdb kept only the in-frame ones, dropping some. V, J and clone size reflect that table, while D and trimming were determined from the DNA. Here the sample spans 200,000 or so clones, 80% to 90% being singletons. Germline CDR1 and CDR2: MNHEY and SMNVEV (reference sequence). The CDR3 extends over 20 amino acids. V shed 4 bases, J shed 7 bases, and the junction held 20 bases outside the gene matches. This chain uses TRBV27 with TRBJ1-4; TRBD1 agrees at 11 bases. The TCR comes from a man between 60 and 75 years old with acute or convalescent COVID-19. The source material was peripheral blood. The CDR3 here is CASSYRSPGGTGGFSEKLFF. The CDR3 region has the DNA TGTGCCAGCAGTTATCGAAGCCCGGGAGGGACAGGGGGGTTTTCTGAAAAACTGTTTTTT.